This entry features one TCR beta chain sequence. At one end, the junction sequence differs from germline, possibly due to a read error. The data were obtained in a study of tumor-infiltrating lymphocytes in primary liver carcinoma. From about 19-30 mg of unsorted bulk tissue, DNA and RNA were co-extracted together. The input was approximately 500 ng total RNA; TCR beta cDNA was made from it with a constant-region primer. Libraries for TCR beta were built through three nested multiplex PCR rounds, which together made up a slightly modified ARM-PCR procedure. MiXCR, applied by TCRdb to the multiplex PCR reads, yields one record per CDR3 protein. The table records some 130,000 distinct CDR3 sequences, 65% to 75% of them present only once. Material for sequencing was tumor-adjacent normal liver tissue. The sequence was obtained from a woman aged 60-75 years with primary liver carcinoma and hepatitis B virus infection.

CDR3 amino acids: CSVAGTLGQPKHF. In DNA, the CDR3 is TGCAGCGTGGCGGGAACACTGGGTCAGCCCAAGCATTTT. The rearrangement links TRBV29-1 to TRBJ1-5; D uncertain. Germline CDR1 is SQVTM and CDR2 is ANQGSEA. This CDR3 region has 13 residues.